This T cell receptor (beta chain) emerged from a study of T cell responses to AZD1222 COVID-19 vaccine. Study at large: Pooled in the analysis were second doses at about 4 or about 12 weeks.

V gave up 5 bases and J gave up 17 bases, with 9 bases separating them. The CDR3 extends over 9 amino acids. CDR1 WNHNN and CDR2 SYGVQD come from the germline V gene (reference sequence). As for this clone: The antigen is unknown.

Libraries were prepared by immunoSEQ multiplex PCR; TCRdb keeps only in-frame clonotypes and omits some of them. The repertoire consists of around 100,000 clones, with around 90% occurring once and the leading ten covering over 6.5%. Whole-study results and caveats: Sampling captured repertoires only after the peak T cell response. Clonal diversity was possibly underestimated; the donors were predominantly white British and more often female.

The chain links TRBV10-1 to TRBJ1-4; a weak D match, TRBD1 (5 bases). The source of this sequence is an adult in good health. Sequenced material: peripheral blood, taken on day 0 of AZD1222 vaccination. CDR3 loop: CASSQGGFF. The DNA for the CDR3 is TGCGCCAGCAGTCAGGGTGGCTTTTTT.